These T cell receptor beta chains were read from a single sample in a study of control samples from healthy donors and cancer patients. Sequenced by immunoSEQ multiplex PCR; TCRdb stores in-frame clones only, minus some. Altogether 90,000 to 150,000 clones are present, 80% to 95% being singletons, with the ten largest covering around 7.6%. The sequencing sample was made of blood. Source of these receptors: a woman between 18 and 29 years old in good health. CDR3s include the opening cysteine and the closing phenylalanine or tryptophan. A D gene is named only where the DNA matches it firmly. Some rows mark clone size as missing; the rest say once, few, many or name a class of expanded clone.

size: NA
D: NA
V: TRBV2
J: TRBJ2-5
CDR3: CASSEKGVPQETQYF
DNA: TGTGCCAGCAGTGAAAAGGGGGTTCCTCAAGAGACCCAGTACTTC

size: NA
D: NA
V: TRBV5-1
J: TRBJ2-3
CDR3: CASSLALGRRGTDTQYF
DNA: TGCGCCAGCAGCTTGGCCCTCGGTCGAAGGGGTACAGATACGCAGTATTTT

size: NA
D: TRBD2
V: TRBV7-3
J: TRBJ2-3
CDR3: CASSFGGSSDTQYF
DNA: TGTGCCAGCAGCTTCGGCGGGAGCTCAGATACGCAGTATTTT

size: NA
D: TRBD2
V: TRBV6-4
J: TRBJ2-7
CDR3: CASSDRKGSGSSYEQYF
DNA: TGTGCCAGCAGTGACCGCAAGGGTAGCGGGAGCTCCTACGAGCAGTACTTC

size: NA
D: NA
V: TRBV19
J: TRBJ1-2
CDR3: CASSIARNYGYTF
DNA: TGTGCCAGTAGTATAGCCCGGAACTATGGCTACACCTTC

size: NA
D: TRBD2
V: TRBV10-3
J: TRBJ2-1
CDR3: CAISEPGRGGSNNEQFF
DNA: TGTGCCATCAGTGAGCCAGGGCGAGGCGGGAGTAACAATGAGCAGTTCTTC

size: NA
D: TRBD1
V: TRBV5-5
J: TRBJ2-7
CDR3: CASSLVVDRAYEQYF
DNA: TGTGCCAGCAGCTTGGTTGTGGACAGGGCCTACGAGCAGTACTTC

size: NA
D: NA
V: TRBV7-2
J: TRBJ1-3
CDR3: CASSLAWYSGNTIYF
DNA: TGTGCCAGCAGCTTAGCTTGGTACTCTGGAAACACCATATATTTT

size: NA
D: NA
V: TRBV28
J: TRBJ1-2
CDR3: CASSGPPGGQVWNYGYTF
DNA: TGTGCCAGCAGTGGACCACCTGGGGGGCAGGTTTGGAACTATGGCTACACCTTC

size: NA
D: NA
V: TRBV2
J: TRBJ2-3
CDR3: CASNLDTPSTDTQYF
DNA: TGTGCCAGCAATCTAGACACCCCCTCCACAGATACGCAGTATTTT

size: NA
D: TRBD1
V: TRBV28
J: TRBJ1-6
CDR3: CASSFGGTGESYNSPLHF
DNA: TGTGCCAGCAGTTTCGGCGGGACAGGGGAAAGCTATAATTCACCCCTCCACTTT

size: NA
D: NA
V: TRBV6-5
J: TRBJ2-5
CDR3: CASSYGGPRETQYF
DNA: TGTGCCAGCAGTTACGGGGGGCCCCGGGAGACCCAGTACTTC

size: NA
D: TRBD1
V: TRBV28
J: TRBJ2-7
CDR3: CASSSGQESSYEQYF
DNA: TGTGCCAGCAGCTCGGGACAGGAAAGCTCCTACGAGCAGTACTTC

size: NA
D: TRBD2
V: TRBV7-3
J: TRBJ2-2
CDR3: CASSLFAGGDTGELFF
DNA: TGTGCCAGCAGCTTATTTGCGGGAGGGGACACCGGGGAGCTGTTTTTT

size: NA
D: NA
V: TRBV2
J: TRBJ2-7
CDR3: CASSEKGYEQYF
DNA: TGTGCCAGCAGTGAAAAGGGCTACGAGCAGTACTTC

size: NA
D: TRBD2
V: TRBV15
J: TRBJ2-3
CDR3: CATSRDRGSGGSTDTQYF
DNA: TGTGCCACCAGCAGAGATCGGGGGAGCGGGGGGAGCACAGATACGCAGTATTTT

size: NA
D: NA
V: TRBV14
J: TRBJ2-7
CDR3: CASSRGQTLSPYEQYF
DNA: TGTGCCAGCAGCCGAGGACAGACCCTATCCCCCTACGAGCAGTACTTC

size: few
D: NA
V: TRBV2
J: TRBJ2-2
CDR3: CASSLGGATHTGELFF
DNA: TGTGCCAGCAGTCTGGGGGGGGCTACGCACACCGGGGAGCTGTTTTTT

size: NA
D: NA
V: TRBV6-5
J: TRBJ1-1
CDR3: CASSYSGRILRTEAFF
DNA: TGTGCCAGCAGTTACTCGGGTCGCATATTAAGGACTGAAGCTTTCTTT

size: NA
D: NA
V: TRBV18
J: TRBJ1-2
CDR3: CASSNDGGPYGYTF
DNA: TGTGCCAGCTCCAACGATGGGGGCCCCTATGGCTACACCTTC

size: once
D: NA
V: TRBV28
J: TRBJ1-5
CDR3: CASRDRDPLAQHF
DNA: TGTGCCAGCAGAGACCGGGACCCCCTAGCCCAGCATTTT

size: NA
D: NA
V: TRBV4-1
J: TRBJ2-2
CDR3: CASRSIGAIPGELFF
DNA: TGCGCCAGCCGCTCGATAGGCGCCATTCCCGGGGAGCTGTTTTTT

size: NA
D: TRBD2
V: TRBV4-1
J: TRBJ2-7
CDR3: CASRPTSGAMGEQYF
DNA: TGCGCCAGCCGTCCTACTAGCGGGGCTATGGGTGAGCAGTACTTC

size: NA
D: NA
V: TRBV7-9
J: TRBJ2-1
CDR3: CASSDKTPSYNEQFF
DNA: TGTGCCAGCAGCGACAAAACACCTTCCTACAATGAGCAGTTCTTC

size: once
D: NA
V: TRBV18
J: TRBJ2-3
CDR3: CASSPGASTDTQYF
DNA: TGTGCCAGCTCACCGGGGGCCAGCACAGATACGCAGTATTTT

size: few
D: NA
V: TRBV7-2
J: TRBJ2-1
CDR3: CASTRTRGNEQFF
DNA: TGTGCCAGCACCAGAACTAGGGGCAATGAGCAGTTCTTC

size: once
D: TRBD2
V: TRBV6-2/TRBV6-3
J: TRBJ2-7
CDR3: CASSTTGTRSGYEQYF
DNA: TGTGCCAGCAGTACCACCGGGACTAGATCCGGCTACGAGCAGTACTTC

size: NA
D: NA
V: TRBV30
J: TRBJ1-3
CDR3: CAWSVRIAGNTIYF
DNA: TGTGCCTGGAGTGTACGGATTGCTGGAAACACCATATATTTT

size: NA
D: NA
V: TRBV28
J: TRBJ2-7
CDR3: CASSLRWEQYF
DNA: TGTGCCAGCAGTTTGAGATGGGAGCAGTACTTC

size: NA
D: TRBD1
V: TRBV24-1
J: TRBJ2-7
CDR3: CATQGEAYEQYF
DNA: TGTGCCACCCAGGGGGAAGCCTACGAGCAGTACTTC

size: NA
D: TRBD1
V: TRBV7-9
J: TRBJ2-7
CDR3: CASSYRDRVTEQYF
DNA: TGTGCCAGCAGCTACCGGGACAGGGTGACCGAGCAGTACTTC

size: once
D: NA
V: TRBV2
J: TRBJ1-3
CDR3: CASSGGIGLYSGNTIYF
DNA: TGTGCCAGCAGTGGAGGTATCGGACTGTACTCTGGAAACACCATATATTTT

size: NA
D: TRBD2
V: TRBV7-2
J: TRBJ2-3
CDR3: CASSLASGGRDTQYF
DNA: TGTGCCAGCAGCTTAGCTAGCGGGGGAAGGGATACGCAGTATTTT

size: NA
D: NA
V: TRBV29-1
J: TRBJ2-7
CDR3: CSVEGGDSVSYEQYF
DNA: TGCAGCGTTGAAGGGGGGGACTCTGTCTCCTACGAGCAGTACTTC

size: once
D: NA
V: TRBV7-2
J: TRBJ1-2
CDR3: CASSSNGRVGGYTF
DNA: TGTGCCAGCAGCTCCAACGGTCGGGTTGGTGGCTACACCTTC

size: once
D: TRBD1
V: TRBV3-1/TRBV3-2
J: TRBJ1-5
CDR3: CASSQFRGKQPQHF
DNA: TGTGCCAGCAGCCAGTTCAGGGGGAAACAGCCCCAGCATTTT

size: NA
D: NA
V: TRBV5-5
J: TRBJ2-4
CDR3: CASSRQGGVDSAKNIQYF
DNA: TGTGCCAGCAGTAGGCAGGGAGGAGTCGACTCGGCCAAAAACATTCAGTACTTC

size: NA
D: TRBD1
V: TRBV7-9
J: TRBJ2-7
CDR3: CASSFRTGIYEQYF
DNA: TGTGCCAGCAGCTTTCGGACAGGGATCTACGAGCAGTACTTC

size: once
D: NA
V: TRBV5-1
J: TRBJ1-1
CDR3: CASSLSQMNTEAFF
DNA: TGCGCCAGCAGCTTGAGCCAGATGAACACTGAAGCTTTCTTT

size: few
D: NA
V: TRBV28
J: TRBJ1-5
CDR3: CASGWGGSNQPQHF
DNA: TGTGCCAGTGGTTGGGGCGGATCTAATCAGCCCCAGCATTTT

size: NA
D: TRBD1
V: TRBV10-3
J: TRBJ1-2
CDR3: CASSKGAGYGYTF
DNA: TGTGCCAGTTCTAAGGGGGCAGGTTATGGCTACACCTTC

size: NA
D: NA
V: TRBV7-2
J: TRBJ2-3
CDR3: CASSLSHGGLPPDTQYF
DNA: TGTGCCAGCAGCTTGTCCCACGGGGGCCTTCCGCCAGATACGCAGTATTTT

size: NA
D: TRBD1
V: TRBV7-2
J: TRBJ1-4
CDR3: CASSLVGQGINEKLFF
DNA: TGTGCCAGCAGCTTAGTAGGACAGGGAATTAATGAAAAACTGTTTTTT

size: NA
D: TRBD1
V: TRBV14
J: TRBJ2-7
CDR3: CASSPSWTGINEQYF
DNA: TGTGCCAGCAGCCCTTCTTGGACAGGGATCAACGAGCAGTACTTC

size: NA
D: NA
V: TRBV6-5
J: TRBJ1-1
CDR3: CASSYSRTENTEAFF
DNA: TGTGCCAGCAGTTACTCCCGGACAGAGAACACTGAAGCTTTCTTT

size: once
D: NA
V: TRBV2
J: TRBJ2-1
CDR3: CASSEIRTHEQFF
DNA: TGTGCCAGCAGTGAAATCCGGACACATGAGCAGTTCTTC

size: few
D: NA
V: TRBV4-1
J: TRBJ2-7
CDR3: CASSQDRRVYYEQYF
DNA: TGCGCCAGCAGCCAGGATCGGCGGGTTTACTACGAGCAGTACTTC

size: NA
D: NA
V: TRBV6-5
J: TRBJ2-3
CDR3: CASSSLPSHTQYF
DNA: TGTGCCAGCAGTTCTCTCCCCTCTCATACGCAGTATTTT

size: NA
D: TRBD2
V: TRBV6-9
J: TRBJ2-2
CDR3: CAILEPSGRRNYTGELFF
DNA: TGTGCCATTTTAGAACCTAGCGGGAGGAGGAACTACACCGGGGAGCTGTTTTTT

size: once
D: NA
V: TRBV28
J: TRBJ2-5
CDR3: CASPRTEYQETQYF
DNA: TGTGCCAGCCCCAGGACTGAGTACCAAGAGACCCAGTACTTC

size: NA
D: TRBD2
V: TRBV7-6
J: TRBJ2-3
CDR3: CASSFRGGAGGASTDTQYF
DNA: TGTGCCAGCAGCTTTCGGGGGGGGGCCGGCGGGGCAAGCACAGATACGCAGTATTTT

size: NA
D: NA
V: TRBV27
J: TRBJ1-1
CDR3: CASSLVLNTEAFF
DNA: TGTGCCAGCAGTTTGGTTCTGAACACTGAAGCTTTCTTT

size: NA
D: TRBD2
V: TRBV9
J: TRBJ2-3
CDR3: CASSVVSGGTDTQYF
DNA: TGTGCCAGCAGCGTAGTGAGCGGGGGCACAGATACGCAGTATTTT

size: NA
D: NA
V: TRBV10-3
J: TRBJ1-1
CDR3: CAIKGSANTEAFF
DNA: TGTGCCATCAAGGGCAGTGCGAACACTGAAGCTTTCTTT